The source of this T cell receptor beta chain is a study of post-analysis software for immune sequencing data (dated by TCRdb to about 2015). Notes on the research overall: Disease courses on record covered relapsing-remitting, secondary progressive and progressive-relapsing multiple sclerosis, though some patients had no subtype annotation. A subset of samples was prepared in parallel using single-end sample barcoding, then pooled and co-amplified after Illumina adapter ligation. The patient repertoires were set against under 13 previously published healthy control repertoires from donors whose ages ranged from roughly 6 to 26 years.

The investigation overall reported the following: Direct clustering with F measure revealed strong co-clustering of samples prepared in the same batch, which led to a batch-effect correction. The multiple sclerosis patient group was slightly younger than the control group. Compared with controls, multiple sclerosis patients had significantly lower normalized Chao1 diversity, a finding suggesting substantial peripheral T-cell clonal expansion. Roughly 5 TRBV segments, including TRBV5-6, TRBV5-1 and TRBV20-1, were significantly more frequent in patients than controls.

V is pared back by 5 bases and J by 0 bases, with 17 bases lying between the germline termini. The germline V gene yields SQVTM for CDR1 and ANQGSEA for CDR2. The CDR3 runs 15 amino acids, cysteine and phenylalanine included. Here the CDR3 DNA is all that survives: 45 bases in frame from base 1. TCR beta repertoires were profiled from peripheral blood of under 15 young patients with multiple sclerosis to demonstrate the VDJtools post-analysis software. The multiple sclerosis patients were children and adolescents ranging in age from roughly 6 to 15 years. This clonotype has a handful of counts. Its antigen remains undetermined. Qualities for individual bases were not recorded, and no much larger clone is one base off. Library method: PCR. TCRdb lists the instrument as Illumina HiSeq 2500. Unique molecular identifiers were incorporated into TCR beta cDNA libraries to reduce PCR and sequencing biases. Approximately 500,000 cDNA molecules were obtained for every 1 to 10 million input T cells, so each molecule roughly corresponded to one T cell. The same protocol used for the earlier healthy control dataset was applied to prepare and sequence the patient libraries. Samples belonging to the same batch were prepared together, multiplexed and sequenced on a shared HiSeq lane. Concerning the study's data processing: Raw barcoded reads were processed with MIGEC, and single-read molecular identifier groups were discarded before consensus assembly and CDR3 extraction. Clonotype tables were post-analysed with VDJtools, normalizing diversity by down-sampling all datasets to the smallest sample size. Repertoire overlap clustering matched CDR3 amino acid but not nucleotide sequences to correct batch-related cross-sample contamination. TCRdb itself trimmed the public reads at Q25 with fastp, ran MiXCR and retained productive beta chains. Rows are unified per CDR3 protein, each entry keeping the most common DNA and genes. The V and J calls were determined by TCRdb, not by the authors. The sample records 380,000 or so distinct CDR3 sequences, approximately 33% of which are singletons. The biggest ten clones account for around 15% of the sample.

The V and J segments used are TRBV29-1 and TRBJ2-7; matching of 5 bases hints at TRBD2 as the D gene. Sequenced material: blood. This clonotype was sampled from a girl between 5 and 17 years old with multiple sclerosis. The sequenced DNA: TGCAGCGTTCCCGGCTCGGGGTCCCCCTCCTACGAGCAGTACTTC. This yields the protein CSVPGSGSPSYEQYF.